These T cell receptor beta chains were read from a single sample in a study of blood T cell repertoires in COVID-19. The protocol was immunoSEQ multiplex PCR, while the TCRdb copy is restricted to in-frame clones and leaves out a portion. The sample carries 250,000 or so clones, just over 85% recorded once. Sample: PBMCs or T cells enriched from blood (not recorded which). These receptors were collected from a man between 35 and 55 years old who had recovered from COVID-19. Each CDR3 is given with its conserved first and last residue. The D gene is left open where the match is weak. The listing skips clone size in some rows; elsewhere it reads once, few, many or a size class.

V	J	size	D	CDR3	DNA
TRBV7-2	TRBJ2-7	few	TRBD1	CASSPTGGAYEQYF	TGTGCCAGCAGCCCAACAGGGGGCGCCTACGAGCAGTACTTC
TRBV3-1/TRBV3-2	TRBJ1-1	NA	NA	CASSQATERAFF	TGTGCCAGCAGCCAAGCGACGGAGCGAGCTTTCTTT
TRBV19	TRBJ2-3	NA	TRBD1	CASTLGQADGDTQYF	TGTGCCAGTACCTTGGGACAGGCTGACGGGGATACGCAGTATTTT
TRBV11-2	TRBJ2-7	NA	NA	CASSKDRGSYEQYF	TGTGCCAGCAGCAAAGACAGAGGTTCCTACGAGCAGTACTTC
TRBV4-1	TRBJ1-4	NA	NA	CASSASARAEKLFF	TGCGCCAGCAGCGCCTCGGCCAGGGCTGAAAAACTGTTTTTT
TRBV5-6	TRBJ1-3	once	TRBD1	CASSSTGAVPGSGNTIYF	TGTGCCAGCAGCTCGACAGGGGCAGTCCCAGGCTCTGGAAACACCATATATTTT
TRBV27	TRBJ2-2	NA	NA	CASSLFLGTTNTGELFF	TGTGCCAGCAGTTTATTTCTTGGGACAACGAACACCGGGGAGCTGTTTTTT
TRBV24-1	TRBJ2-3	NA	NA	CATSVSGTDTQYF	TGTGCCACCAGTGTATCGGGCACAGATACGCAGTATTTT
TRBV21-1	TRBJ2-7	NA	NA	CASTSQGPSTYEQYF	TGTGCCAGCACCTCACAGGGGCCCTCCACCTACGAGCAGTACTTC
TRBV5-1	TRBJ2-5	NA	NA	CASSLVASREETQYF	TGCGCCAGCAGCTTGGTGGCTAGCCGTGAAGAGACCCAGTACTTC
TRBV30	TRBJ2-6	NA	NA	CAWSLTRSGANVLTF	TGTGCCTGGAGTCTGACGAGGTCTGGGGCCAACGTCCTGACTTTC
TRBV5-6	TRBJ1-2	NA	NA	CASSLIDYGYTF	TGTGCCAGCAGCTTGATCGACTATGGCTACACCTTC
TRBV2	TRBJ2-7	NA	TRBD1	CASRMTGVRYEQYF	TGTGCCAGCAGGATGACAGGGGTAAGATACGAGCAGTACTTC
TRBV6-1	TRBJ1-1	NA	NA	CASSDYLDGGTEAFF	TGTGCCAGCAGTGATTACTTGGACGGAGGGACTGAAGCTTTCTTT
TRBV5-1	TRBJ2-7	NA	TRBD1	CASSWGQTYEQYF	TGCGCCAGCAGCTGGGGACAGACCTACGAGCAGTACTTC
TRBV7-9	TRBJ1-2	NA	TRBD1	CASSGGQEGLMGYTF	TGTGCCAGCAGCGGTGGACAGGAAGGGCTCATGGGCTACACCTTC
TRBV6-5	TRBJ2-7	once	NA	CASIRGASGSYEQYF	TGTGCCAGCATCCGGGGGGCTAGCGGCTCCTACGAGCAGTACTTC
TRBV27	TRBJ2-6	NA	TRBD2	CASSRGDLSGANVLTF	TGTGCCAGCAGTCGGGGGGACCTCTCTGGGGCCAACGTCCTGACTTTC
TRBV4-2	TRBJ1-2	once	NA	CASSQGRRGGPNYGYTF	TGTGCCAGCAGCCAAGGCCGCCGGGGGGGTCCTAACTATGGCTACACCTTC
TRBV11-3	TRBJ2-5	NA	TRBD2	CASSPGGLDGETQYF	TGTGCCAGCAGCCCTGGGGGACTAGACGGGGAGACCCAGTACTTC
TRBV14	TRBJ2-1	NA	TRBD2	CASSPLGLAGVNEQFF	TGTGCCAGCAGCCCACTGGGACTAGCGGGAGTCAATGAGCAGTTCTTC
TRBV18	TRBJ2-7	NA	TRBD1	CASSQGAQTYEQYF	TGTGCCAGCTCTCAGGGGGCGCAAACCTACGAGCAGTACTTC
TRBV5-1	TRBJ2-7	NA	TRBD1	CASRVVYRGRPTYEQYF	TGCGCCAGCAGGGTTGTATACAGGGGAAGACCGACCTACGAGCAGTACTTC